A single sample is the source of the 31 T cell receptor beta chains below, sequenced in a study of blood T cell repertoires in COVID-19. This table comes from immunoSEQ multiplex PCR, and its TCRdb copy is limited to in-frame clones, with some not included. Of roughly 200,000 clones listed, 83% are singletons. Sequenced: PBMCs or T cells enriched from blood (not recorded which). These receptors originate from a woman between 50 and 59 years old who had been exposed to COVID-19.

This clone has more than one count but fewer than ten. The chain uses TRBV29-1 and TRBJ2-3; TRBD1 agrees at 8 bases. CDR3 length: 12 amino acids. Germline-derived CDR1 and CDR2 are SQVTM and ANQGSEA. Trimming took 7 bases from V and 0 from J; bases not matched to a gene: 0. CDR3 amino acids: CSGTGSTDTQYF. The CDR3 region has the DNA TGCAGCGGGACAGGGAGCACAGATACGCAGTATTTT.

V gene TRBV11-2 combines with J gene TRBJ1-3; perhaps TRBD1 as D (5 bases). Trimming removed 4 bases from V and 2 bases from J, with 15 bases in between. CDR1 and CDR2 from the germline V gene are SGHAT and FQNNGV. This CDR3 has 16 amino acids. CDR3 sequence reads: CASSSLGAATGNTIYF. DNA of the CDR3: TGTGCCAGCAGCTCCCTAGGGGCAGCGACTGGAAACACCATATATTTT.

The chain recombines TRBV2 with TRBJ2-3, with TRBD2 matching over 8 bases. Trimming cost V 7 bases and J 6 bases; bases outside gene matches: 12. This CDR3 region has 15 residues. Germline V gives CDR1 SNHLY, CDR2 FYNNEI. CDR3 sequence: CASTHPGRGADTQYF. The CDR3 DNA is TGTGCCAGCACCCACCCTGGGCGGGGGGCTGATACGCAGTATTTT. Based on the CDR3 plus reference TRBV2 and TRBJ2-3, the full variable domain is EPEVTQTPSHQVTQMGQEVILRCVPISNHLYFYWYRQILGQKVEFLVSFYNNEISEKSEIFDDQFSVERPDGSNFTLKIRSTKLEDSAMYFCASTHPGRGADTQYFGPGTRLTVL.

This sequence joins TRBV2 and TRBJ1-5, with D perhaps matching TRBD1 (6 bases). The CDR3 length is 14 residues. Trimming stripped 5 bases from V and 7 bases from J, with 15 bases between. The germline CDR1 and CDR2 sequences are SNHLY and FYNNEI. In DNA, the CDR3 is TGTGCCAGCAGTCGACAGGCCCCGGGGCAGCCCCAGCATTTT. Encoded protein: CASSRQAPGQPQHF.

V usage is TRBV13 and J usage is TRBJ1-1, with 7 bases aligning to TRBD1. After removal of 5 bases from V and 3 bases from J, the junction contained 15 bases not matched to a gene. This CDR3 has 17 residues. CDR1 is PRHDT and CDR2 is FYEKMQ in the germline V gene (reference sequence). CDR3 DNA sequence: TGTGCCAGCAGCCAGGGGGGCAGGGGACGTTGGGACACTGAAGCTTTCTTT. Its protein is CASSQGGRGRWDTEAFF.

The chain combines TRBV25-1 with TRBJ1-6; 7 bases match TRBD1. Germline V gene lookup returns CDR1 MGHDK and CDR2 SYGVNS. V dropped 6 bases and J dropped 6; count of bases not matched to a gene: 8. The CDR3 is 15 amino acids. The CDR3 nucleotides read TGTGCCAGCAGGGGATATCGGGACAGTAATTCACCCCTCCACTTT. Protein product: CASRGYRDSNSPLHF.

This clone showed up just a few times. As DNA, the CDR3 is TGTGCCAGCAGTGAGAGGGGGCCGAACACCGGGGAGCTGTTTTTT. Its protein is CASSERGPNTGELFF. V and J are TRBV6-1 and TRBJ2-2, with 7 bases identical to TRBD1. The CDR3 extends over 15 amino acids. V gave up 3 bases and J gave up 0 bases; unmatched junction bases: 1. Germline CDR1 reads MNHNS; CDR2 reads SASEGT.

The chain recombines TRBV7-9 with TRBJ2-7, with D possibly being TRBD2 (6 bases). V was pared by 5 bases and J by 0 bases, with 11 bases between. The CDR3 totals 14 residues. The germline V gene encodes CDR1 SEHNR and CDR2 FQNEAQ (reference sequence). The CDR3 bases are TGTGCCAGCAGCCTTAGCGGAACCTCCTACGAGCAGTACTTC. Translating it yields CASSLSGTSYEQYF.

The CDR3 protein is CASSPPRLSTDTQYF. CDR3 bases: TGTGCCAGCAGCCCACCGAGACTGAGCACAGATACGCAGTATTTT. The rearrangement links TRBV3-1 (or the pseudogene TRBV3-2) to TRBJ2-3; no definite D call. V dropped 4 bases and J dropped 0 bases, with 11 bases sitting between them. Germline values: CDR1 LGHDT, CDR2 YNNKEL (reference sequence). This CDR3 has 15 amino acids.

The DNA of the CDR3 is TGTGCCAGCAGTCATCTATCAGGAGGGCTCTATGGCTACACCTTC. Protein sequence: CASSHLSGGLYGYTF. The chain couples TRBV6-2 or TRBV6-3 to TRBJ1-2; D is ambiguous. The germline gives CDR1 MNHEY, CDR2 SVGEGT. The CDR3 totals 15 residues. V dropped 5 bases and J dropped 4 bases, with 17 bases sitting between them.

The chain recombines TRBV10-1 with TRBJ2-1; TRBD2 might be the D (5 bases). Germline-derived CDR1 and CDR2 are WNHNN and SYGVQD (reference sequence). This CDR3 spans 15 amino acids. Trimming took 3 bases from V and 9 from J, leaving 18 bases between them. In nucleotides, the CDR3 is TGCGCCAGCAGTGACCCACCGTCGGGGTTTTTTGAGCAGTTCTTC. Amino acid sequence: CASSDPPSGFFEQFF.

The chain is built from TRBV5-5 and TRBJ1-4; 7 bases line up with TRBD1. Losses at the gene ends were 4 bases for V and 0 bases for J; bases not matched to a gene: 0. The CDR3 runs 14 residues. Germline CDR1 reads SGHKS; CDR2 reads YYEKEE (reference sequence). In nucleotides, the CDR3 is TGTGCCAGCAGCGGGACAGCAACTAATGAAAAACTGTTTTTT. This codes for CASSGTATNEKLFF. The whole variable domain, remainder taken from reference TRBV5-5 and TRBJ1-4, is DAGVTQSPTHLIKTRGQQVTLRCSPISGHKSVSWYQQVLGQGPQFIFQYYEKEERGRGNFPDRFSARQFPNYSSELNVNALLLGDSALYLCASSGTATNEKLFFGSGTQLSVL.

V gene TRBV24-1 combines with J gene TRBJ2-7, with D possibly TRBD2 on 6 matching bases. The CDR3 is 12 residues long. Germline lookup yields CDR1 KGHDR and CDR2 SFDVKD. The V gene lost 4 bases and the J gene lost 4 bases, with 7 bases spanning the gap. The CDR3 is CATSEGGYEQYF. Here the CDR3 DNA reads TGTGCCACCAGTGAGGGGGGATACGAGCAGTACTTC.

This chain links TRBV19 with TRBJ2-3; D might be TRBD2 (6 bases). V lost 5 bases to trimming and J lost 4 bases, with 19 bases between them. The CDR3 is 16 amino acids. The V gene's germline CDR1 is LNHDA and CDR2 SQIVND (reference sequence). CDR3 sequence reads: CASSRPGGPGADTQYF. CDR3 DNA sequence: TGTGCCAGTAGTCGGCCCGGGGGTCCGGGGGCAGATACGCAGTATTTT.

This clone has more than one count but fewer than ten. This chain joins TRBV5-4 and TRBJ1-2, with TRBD1 identical over 7 bases. With V trimmed by 4 bases and J by 5 bases, 11 bases remained unmatched. Germline assignment: CDR1 SGHNT and CDR2 YYREEE (reference sequence). This CDR3 region has 15 residues. For the CDR3, the DNA is TGTGCCAGCAGCCCCTCCGGGACAGTTAATTATGGCTACACCTTC. Its translation is CASSPSGTVNYGYTF.

The chain is built from TRBV5-6 and TRBJ1-2, with 12 positions matching TRBD1. The CDR3 contains 18 residues. V dropped 4 bases and J dropped 4; count of bases not matched to a gene: 14. Germline V gene data show CDR1 as SGHDT and CDR2 as YYEEEE. CDR3: CASSGKGQGARRGYGYTF. The CDR3 region has the DNA TGTGCCAGCAGCGGAAAGGGACAGGGGGCAAGGAGAGGCTATGGCTACACCTTC.

The V and J genes are TRBV6-2 or TRBV6-3 and TRBJ1-2, with TRBD1 matching 7 bases. The CDR3 has 13 amino acids. V was clipped by 4 bases and J by 4 bases; unmatched bases: 3. The germline V gene has CDR1 MNHEY and CDR2 SVGEGT. Here the CDR3 reads CASSSGTVYGYTF. The DNA for the CDR3 is TGTGCCAGCAGTTCCGGGACAGTCTATGGCTACACCTTC.

The chain couples TRBV30 to TRBJ1-4; D is undetermined. V was shortened by 2 bases and J by 11 bases, with 15 bases between the two germline ends. There are 13 residues in the CDR3. Germline loops: CDR1 GTSNPN, CDR2 SVGIG (reference sequence). In DNA, the CDR3 is TGTGCCTGGAGTACCTCCGGGAGATACAAACTGTTTTTT. Protein product: CAWSTSGRYKLFF.

DNA of the CDR3: TGTGCCAGCAGTTATCGAGGGGGCGAAACGAGAACCTTC. Translated: CASSYRGGETRTF. The chain links TRBV27 to TRBJ1-2; TRBD1 matches 7 bases. J was trimmed by 14 bases and V by 4 bases; bases with no gene match: 13. This CDR3 has 13 residues. Per the germline V gene, CDR1 is MNHEY and CDR2 is SMNVEV (reference sequence).

V and J are TRBV7-9 and TRBJ2-3, with 8 bases aligning to TRBD1. This CDR3 region has 14 residues. V dropped 4 bases and J dropped 4; count of bases not matched to a gene: 4. Germline values: CDR1 SEHNR, CDR2 FQNEAQ (reference sequence). This CDR3 reads CASSWGTGADTQYF. The CDR3 coding sequence is TGTGCCAGCAGCTGGGGGACAGGAGCAGATACGCAGTATTTT. The full variable domain, rest sourced from reference TRBV7-9 and TRBJ2-3, is DTGVSQNPRHKITKRGQNVTFRCDPISEHNRLYWYRQTLGQGPEFLTYFQNEAQLEKSRLLSDRFSAERPKGSFSTLEIQRTEQGDSAMYLCASSWGTGADTQYFGPGTRLTVL.

The CDR3 is CATSTGGLGEQYF. The DNA for the CDR3 is TGTGCCACCAGCACAGGGGGCTTGGGTGAGCAGTACTTC. The gene calls are TRBV15 and TRBJ2-7, with 8 bases aligning to TRBD1. The germline V gene encodes CDR1 LNHNV and CDR2 YYDKDF (reference sequence). The CDR3 extends over 13 amino acids. The trim removed 4 bases at V and 7 bases at J, leaving 6 bases unmatched. Combining the CDR3 with reference TRBV15 and TRBJ2-7 gives the whole variable domain DAMVIQNPRYQVTQFGKPVTLSCSQTLNHNVMYWYQQKSSQAPKLLFHYYDKDFNNEADTPDNFQSRRPNTSFCFLDIRSPGLGDTAMYLCATSTGGLGEQYFGPGTRLTVT.

The chain employs TRBV6-2 or TRBV6-3 and TRBJ1-2; TRBD1 might be the D (5 bases). V was cut by 2 bases and J by 2 bases, with 9 bases left in between. Germline CDR1 is MNHEY and CDR2 is SVGEGT. The CDR3 runs 14 residues. CDR3 region: CASSYTGRNYGYTF. The CDR3 DNA reads as TGTGCCAGCAGTTACACAGGACGCAACTATGGCTACACCTTC.

The chain links TRBV3-1 (or the pseudogene TRBV3-2) to TRBJ2-5, with unresolved D. The germline CDR1 and CDR2 sequences are LGHDT and YNNKEL (reference sequence). The CDR3 runs 15 residues. Trimming left V 1 base short and J 3 bases short, with 12 bases between. The CDR3 loop reads CASSQGAQFKETQYF. The CDR3 coding sequence is TGTGCCAGCAGCCAAGGGGCTCAATTTAAAGAGACCCAGTACTTC.

The DNA for the CDR3 is TGTGCCTGGAGCGCCTACATTCAGGGGAGCACTGAAGCTTTCTTT. Translated, it gives CAWSAYIQGSTEAFF. This chain joins TRBV30 and TRBJ1-1; TRBD1 might be the D (6 bases). CDR1 GTSNPN and CDR2 SVGIG come from the germline V gene (reference sequence). The CDR3 is made up of 15 amino acids. Between the trimmed V and J ends, which lost 3 bases and 4 bases, there was a span of 18 bases.

V is TRBV6-6 and J is TRBJ1-2; weak D call: TRBD1 (6 bases). CDR3 size: 15 residues. Germline CDR1 is MNHNY and CDR2 is SVGAGI (reference sequence). V lost 6 bases and J lost 1, with 15 bases in between. CDR3 bases: TGTGCCAGCAGCCACGGGGGGGCTTTTAACTATGGCTACACCTTC. Its protein is CASSHGGAFNYGYTF.

This clone was seen more than once but under ten times. The V and J genes are TRBV2 and TRBJ2-6, with D possibly TRBD1 on 5 matching bases. The germline CDR1 and CDR2 sequences are SNHLY and FYNNEI. Deletions cut 2 bases from V and 2 bases from J, with 10 bases between. The CDR3 sequence is 16 residues long. The CDR3 region has the DNA TGTGCCAGCAGTGAACAACAGGTCCCTGGGGCCAACGTCCTGACTTTC. This translates into CASSEQQVPGANVLTF. Based on the CDR3 plus reference TRBV2 and TRBJ2-6, the full variable domain is EPEVTQTPSHQVTQMGQEVILRCVPISNHLYFYWYRQILGQKVEFLVSFYNNEISEKSEIFDDQFSVERPDGSNFTLKIRSTKLEDSAMYFCASSEQQVPGANVLTFGAGSRLTVL.

The chain recombines TRBV18 with TRBJ1-1; D perhaps matches TRBD1 (5 bases). In germline, CDR1 is KGHSH, CDR2 LQKENI. The length of the CDR3 is 16 residues. Trimming removed 3 bases at V and 4 bases at J, with 18 bases between. The CDR3 nucleotides read TGTGCCAGCTCACCGGATCTTCCAGGGCTGGGCACTGAAGCTTTCTTT. This encodes CASSPDLPGLGTEAFF.

This sequence joins TRBV7-2 and TRBJ1-1, with 7 bases matching TRBD1. Germline assignment: CDR1 SGHTA and CDR2 FQGNSA. J gave up 11 bases and V 6 bases, and 18 bases lay outside the gene matches. CDR3 length: 15 amino acids. The DNA of the CDR3 is TGTGCCAGCAGGTTGAACAGGGGCCGCCCCGTGCGGGCTTTCTTT. Its protein is CASRLNRGRPVRAFF.

The chain recombines TRBV5-1 with TRBJ1-5; tentative D call: TRBD1 (5 bases). This CDR3 has 15 amino acids. V lost 0 bases and J 8 bases, leaving 15 bases between the germline ends. The germline gives CDR1 SGHRS, CDR2 YFSETQ. The CDR3 sequence: CASSLEGRPGEPQHF. CDR3 nucleotide sequence: TGCGCCAGCAGCTTGGAGGGCCGCCCGGGGGAGCCCCAGCATTTT.

This chain joins TRBV2 and TRBJ2-3; tentative D call: TRBD1 (5 bases). The CDR3 runs 13 residues. In germline, CDR1 is SNHLY, CDR2 FYNNEI. V shed 4 bases and J shed 4 bases, with 9 bases lying between them. The CDR3 DNA follows: TGTGCCAGCAGTGGGGGCAGGGCAGATACGCAGTATTTT. Its protein is CASSGGRADTQYF.

V usage is TRBV28 and J usage is TRBJ1-1; unclear D gene. The CDR3 contains 14 residues. Per the germline V gene, CDR1 is MDHEN and CDR2 is SYDVKM. Trimming removed 7 bases at V and 7 bases at J, with 19 bases between. CDR3 coding DNA: TGTGCCAGCAAACCCCCGCGGGCCTTTTATGAAGCTTTCTTT. Amino acids: CASKPPRAFYEAFF.